Listed below are T cell receptor beta chains from one sample, sequenced in a study of blood T cells in healthy people across ages. Each CDR3 protein is one row after TCRdb ran MiXCR on the 5' RACE reads. The data hold hundreds of thousands of distinct CDR3 sequences, with about 42% observed a single time. Sequencing used blood. Receptors originate from a man in his sixties in good health. CDR3s include the opening cysteine and the closing phenylalanine or tryptophan. D genes are given only for firm matches. Size tells how often a clone was seen (once, few, many) or the class of an expanded clone, and some rows leave it out.

CDR3 DNA: TGTGCCAGCTCCTCGTGGACAGGTACGCAGTATTTT
CDR3 protein: CASSSWTGTQYF
clone size: .
J gene: TRBJ2-3
V gene: TRBV28
D gene: TRBD1

CDR3 DNA: TGTGCCAGCAGCCAATCTAGGGGACTAGCGGGGGGGGAGCAGTTCTTC
CDR3 protein: CASSQSRGLAGGEQFF
clone size: .
J gene: TRBJ2-1
V gene: TRBV3-1
D gene: TRBD2

CDR3 DNA: TGTGCCAGCAGCTTAGCGTGGGGCTTGTACAATGAGCAGTTCTTC
CDR3 protein: CASSLAWGLYNEQFF
clone size: .
J gene: TRBJ2-1
V gene: TRBV7-2
D gene: .

CDR3 DNA: TGTGCCAGCAGGTCAGGGGTTTGGAATTCACCCCTCCACTTT
CDR3 protein: CASRSGVWNSPLHF
clone size: few
J gene: TRBJ1-6
V gene: TRBV6-2/TRBV6-3
D gene: .

CDR3 DNA: TGCGCCAGCAACCCTCCCAGGCCGGACACCCTCTCCTACGAGCAGTACTTC
CDR3 protein: CASNPPRPDTLSYEQYF
clone size: few
J gene: TRBJ2-7
V gene: TRBV5-1
D gene: .

CDR3 DNA: TGTGCCAGCAGCCCGGGACTAGCGGGAAGGGCCCAAGAGACCCAGTACTTC
CDR3 protein: CASSPGLAGRAQETQYF
clone size: .
J gene: TRBJ2-5
V gene: TRBV7-6
D gene: TRBD2

CDR3 DNA: TGTGCCAGCAGCAGAGCGGGGGAGTACAATGAGCAGTACTTC
CDR3 protein: CASSRAGEYNEQYF
clone size: .
J gene: TRBJ2-7
V gene: TRBV9
D gene: TRBD2

CDR3 DNA: TGTGCCAGCAGCTTAATGGGACAGGTTATGAATGAGCAGTTCTTC
CDR3 protein: CASSLMGQVMNEQFF
clone size: few
J gene: TRBJ2-1
V gene: TRBV7-2
D gene: TRBD1

CDR3 DNA: TGTGCCAGCAGCGGTACCCGGTCCATCCTCTCCTACAATGAGCAGTTCTTC
CDR3 protein: CASSGTRSILSYNEQFF
clone size: .
J gene: TRBJ2-1
V gene: TRBV7-2
D gene: .

CDR3 DNA: TGTGCCAGCAGTAGTACTTCCAAAAACATTCAGTACTTC
CDR3 protein: CASSSTSKNIQYF
clone size: .
J gene: TRBJ2-4
V gene: TRBV2
D gene: .

CDR3 DNA: TGTGCCAGCGCCCGACTAGCGGGGGCCAACTCCTACGAGCAGTACTTC
CDR3 protein: CASARLAGANSYEQYF
clone size: few
J gene: TRBJ2-7
V gene: TRBV27
D gene: TRBD2

CDR3 DNA: TGTGCCACACGGGAGGGGGAGCGTAGCAATGAGCAGTTCTTC
CDR3 protein: CATREGERSNEQFF
clone size: .
J gene: TRBJ2-1
V gene: TRBV24-1
D gene: TRBD2

CDR3 DNA: TGTGCCTGGAAGGTAGCGGGGTTCACAGATACGCAGTATTTT
CDR3 protein: CAWKVAGFTDTQYF
clone size: .
J gene: TRBJ2-3
V gene: TRBV30
D gene: TRBD2

CDR3 DNA: TGTGCCAGCAGTGCTGGGGGGGATACGCAGTATTTT
CDR3 protein: CASSAGGDTQYF
clone size: many
J gene: TRBJ2-3
V gene: TRBV2
D gene: .

CDR3 DNA: TGTGCCACGACACAGAGGGCGGGTAATCAGCCCCAGCATTTT
CDR3 protein: CATTQRAGNQPQHF
clone size: .
J gene: TRBJ1-5
V gene: TRBV12-3/TRBV12-4
D gene: .

CDR3 DNA: TGTGCCACCAGCAGTGGACCCACAGATACGCAGTATTTT
CDR3 protein: CATSSGPTDTQYF
clone size: once
J gene: TRBJ2-3
V gene: TRBV15
D gene: .

CDR3 DNA: TGTGCCAGCAGATTCTCCACAGGGGGGGGAACTAATGAAAAACTGTTTTTT
CDR3 protein: CASRFSTGGGTNEKLFF
clone size: few
J gene: TRBJ1-4
V gene: TRBV6-6
D gene: TRBD1

CDR3 DNA: TGTGCCAGCAGCCAAGCGTGGACCCAGGTGCAGTACTTC
CDR3 protein: CASSQAWTQVQYF
clone size: .
J gene: TRBJ2-4
V gene: TRBV3-1
D gene: .

CDR3 DNA: TGTGCCAGTAGTAGGGCAGGCTTGGGACAAGAGACCCAGTACTTC
CDR3 protein: CASSRAGLGQETQYF
clone size: .
J gene: TRBJ2-5
V gene: TRBV19
D gene: .

CDR3 DNA: TGTGCTCTCTCTGGGGGCTACTACGAGCAGTACTTC
CDR3 protein: CALSGGYYEQYF
clone size: .
J gene: TRBJ2-7
V gene: TRBV30
D gene: .

CDR3 DNA: TGCAGTGCTAGTTTGCCTGGGGGGGCCGGGGAGCTGTTTTTT
CDR3 protein: CSASLPGGAGELFF
clone size: few
J gene: TRBJ2-2
V gene: TRBV20-1
D gene: TRBD2

CDR3 DNA: TGCGCCAGCAGTAAGGACAGGGCCTACAATGAGCAGTTCTTC
CDR3 protein: CASSKDRAYNEQFF
clone size: .
J gene: TRBJ2-1
V gene: TRBV5-1
D gene: TRBD1

CDR3 DNA: TGTGCCAGCAGCCAGTCCCTCTACGAGCAGTACTTC
CDR3 protein: CASSQSLYEQYF
clone size: .
J gene: TRBJ2-7
V gene: TRBV14
D gene: .

CDR3 DNA: TGCGCCAGCTCCTTCTCGATTTATCGGCGAGTAAGCTCCTACAATGAGCAGTTCTTC
CDR3 protein: CASSFSIYRRVSSYNEQFF
clone size: .
J gene: TRBJ2-1
V gene: TRBV5-1
D gene: .

CDR3 DNA: TGTGCCAGCAGCTTAAGGTGGGGGACGCAGTATTTT
CDR3 protein: CASSLRWGTQYF
clone size: few
J gene: TRBJ2-3
V gene: TRBV7-3
D gene: .

CDR3 DNA: TGTGCCAGCAGCTATGACAACGCTAACTATGGCTACACCTTC
CDR3 protein: CASSYDNANYGYTF
clone size: once
J gene: TRBJ1-2
V gene: TRBV5-5
D gene: .

CDR3 DNA: TGTGCCAGCAGTTTTGAGGGGGCGGCCGGGGAGCTGTTTTTT
CDR3 protein: CASSFEGAAGELFF
clone size: .
J gene: TRBJ2-2
V gene: TRBV28
D gene: TRBD1

CDR3 DNA: TGCGCCAGCAGCCAAGAATATGGCCCTGACACCGGGGAGCTGTTTTTT
CDR3 protein: CASSQEYGPDTGELFF
clone size: .
J gene: TRBJ2-2
V gene: TRBV4-3
D gene: .

CDR3 DNA: TGTGCCAGCAGATGGAACAGGGCCGGGGCCAACGTCCTGACTTTC
CDR3 protein: CASRWNRAGANVLTF
clone size: .
J gene: TRBJ2-6
V gene: TRBV7-9
D gene: .

CDR3 DNA: TGTGCTAGTGGTCCCCGACTAGCTGCAGATACGCAGTATTTT
CDR3 protein: CASGPRLAADTQYF
clone size: .
J gene: TRBJ2-3
V gene: TRBV12-5
D gene: TRBD2

CDR3 DNA: TGTGCCAGCAGCCCTGGACAGTTTACCTACGAGCAGTACTTC
CDR3 protein: CASSPGQFTYEQYF
clone size: many
J gene: TRBJ2-7
V gene: TRBV11-2
D gene: .

CDR3 DNA: TGCAGTGCTACCGGACAGGACTACGAGCAGTACTTC
CDR3 protein: CSATGQDYEQYF
clone size: few
J gene: TRBJ2-7
V gene: TRBV20-1
D gene: TRBD1

CDR3 DNA: TGCGCCAGCAGCCAAGATATCGTCAGGAGCAATGAGCAGTTCTTC
CDR3 protein: CASSQDIVRSNEQFF
clone size: few
J gene: TRBJ2-1
V gene: TRBV4-3
D gene: .